A single sample gave rise to the 7 T cell receptor beta chains below, sequenced in a study of vaccination effects on CD4 cells after COVID-19. Before sequencing, viral peptide pools were used by the ViraFEST assay to expand antigen-specific CD4+ T cells. Subsequent to a culture period of roughly 11 days, CD4+ T cells were isolated. Of the BNT162b2 and mRNA-1273 vaccines, participants received two doses of one or the other. Their target antigens are unknown. Sequencing used immunoSEQ multiplex PCR; TCRdb keeps in-frame clones, though not all of them. The sample comprises 60,000 to 90,000 clones, roughly four fifths of which are singletons, and about 1.2% rests with the top ten. Sample: CD4+ T cells from PBMCs cultured with HCoV-229E spike peptides, taken after COVID-19 vaccination. These receptor sequences come from a human donor who received a COVID-19 vaccine.

The chain uses TRBV28 and TRBJ2-7, with TRBD1 matching 11 bases. Losses at the gene ends were 6 bases for V and 5 bases for J; bases not matched to a gene: 6. This CDR3 is built from 14 residues. CDR1 and CDR2 (germline): MDHEN, SYDVKM. The CDR3: CASSGQGARNEQYV. The CDR3, as DNA: TGTGCCAGCAGCGGACAGGGGGCGCGGAACGAGCAGTACGTC.

The rearrangement links TRBV5-6 to TRBJ2-7, with a possible D match to TRBD2 (5 bases). The CDR3 runs to 18 residues. The V end was cut by 0 bases, the J end by 1 base, with 20 bases between. Germline values: CDR1 SGHDT, CDR2 YYEEEE. The CDR3 nucleotides read TGTGCCAGCAGCTTGGGTCTAGCTGGTAATTCCCGATCCTACGAGCAGTACGTC. Amino acid sequence: CASSLGLAGNSRSYEQYV.

The rearrangement joins TRBV24-1 to TRBJ2-4; 10 nucleotides align to TRBD2. CDR3 length: 19 residues. After removal of 4 bases from V and 1 base from J, the junction contained 12 bases not matched to a gene. Germline V gene sequence: CDR1 KGHDR, CDR2 SFDVKD. The CDR3, as DNA: TGTGCCACCAGTGACCCTAGCGGGGGCTCCGCCGGGGCCAAAAACATTCAGTACTTC. Protein product: CATSDPSGGSAGAKNIQYF.

The genes are TRBV6-2 or TRBV6-3 and TRBJ2-7; D perhaps matches TRBD1 (7 bases). Germline CDR1 and CDR2: MNHEY and SVGEGT. V lost 2 bases and J lost 2, with 10 bases in between. The CDR3 contains 14 residues. CDR3 region: CASSYGGGPYEQYV. CDR3 in DNA: TGTGCCAGCAGTTACGGAGGGGGCCCCTACGAGCAGTACGTC.

Details on this clone: Different DNA sequences within this sample yield the same CDR3. The genes are TRBV5-1 and TRBJ1-2, with D maybe TRBD1 (6 bases). Germline CDR1 and CDR2: SGHRS and YFSETQ. The CDR3 covers 13 residues. Trimming cost V 4 bases and J 2 bases, with 9 bases left between them. The CDR3 region is CASSPGQNYGYTF. The CDR3 DNA reads TGCGCCAGCAGCCCCGGACAGAACTATGGCTACACCTTC.

This rearrangement joins TRBV12-3 or TRBV12-4 to TRBJ2-2; D is ambiguous. The germline V and J ends were trimmed by 1 base and 4 bases, with 4 bases remaining between them. This CDR3 comprises 13 residues. CDR3 residues: CASSLVVTGELFF. The CDR3 nucleotides read TGTGCCAGCAGTTTAGTGGTCACCGGGGAGCTGTTTTTT.

The chain couples TRBV6-5 to TRBJ2-7, with TRBD1 identical over 10 bases. Germline V lookup: CDR1 MNHEY, CDR2 SVGAGI. Germline trimming cut 6 bases from V and 3 bases from J; bases unmatched to any gene: 5. The CDR3 sequence is 14 residues long. The CDR3 DNA is TGTGCCAGCAGCATAGGACAGGGGGTCTACGAGCAGTACGTC. Protein product: CASSIGQGVYEQYV.